Described below is a single T cell receptor (beta chain) sequence and its context. The Seattle site enrolled patients during active infection and followed them longitudinally. The sample comes from a study of blood T cell repertoires in COVID-19. Study as a whole: COVID-19 samples collected from the United States, Italy and Spain covered acute and convalescent phases.

This CDR3 is built from 12 residues. Germline V gene data show CDR1 as MNHNY and CDR2 as SVGAGI (reference sequence). V lost 3 bases and J 8 bases, leaving 10 bases between the germline ends. Produced via immunoSEQ multiplex PCR; TCRdb's table is partial and in-frame only. The sample comprises about 87,000 clones, over 75% of which are singletons, and 3% to 3.5% rests with the top ten. Sequenced material: peripheral blood. This receptor was obtained from an elderly woman with COVID-19, enrolled during active disease. The chain recombines TRBV6-6 with TRBJ1-2; no clear D. The CDR3 is CASSYGRGGYTF. The CDR3 nucleotides are TGTGCCAGCAGTTATGGAAGAGGGGGCTACACCTTC.